These 18 T cell receptor beta chains came from one sample sequenced in a study of shared clonotypes between healthy human individuals. Method: immunoSEQ multiplex PCR; TCRdb's copy keeps in-frame clones and lacks some. The profile shows a few million clones, approximately 93% of them singletons. Sequenced material: naive CD4+ T cells from PBMCs. Subset: CD45RA+ positively selected. These receptors all come from a man between 18 and 35 years old in good health. Some clones in this sample may be carry-over from other donors' samples.

The chain links TRBV25-1 to TRBJ2-2, with 12 bases aligning to TRBD2. The CDR3 contains 17 residues. Germline lookup yields CDR1 MGHDK and CDR2 SYGVNS. The V and J ends lost 6 bases and 1 base, in that order; junction bases with no gene match: 6. CDR3 residues: CASSRLAGVKNTGELFF. CDR3 coding DNA: TGTGCCAGCAGCAGACTAGCGGGAGTAAAGAACACCGGGGAGCTGTTTTTT. Together with reference TRBV25-1 and TRBJ2-2, the CDR3 gives the full variable domain: EADIYQTPRYLVIGTGKKITLECSQTMGHDKMYWYQQDPGMELHLIHYSYGVNSTEKGDLSSESTVSRIRTEHFPLTLESARPSHTSQYLCASSRLAGVKNTGELFFGEGSRLTVL.

The rearrangement links TRBV30 to TRBJ2-3; TRBD2 matches at 8 bases. The CDR3 runs to 15 residues. Germline V gene sequence: CDR1 GTSNPN, CDR2 SVGIG (reference sequence). J lost 7 bases, V lost 0 bases, and 9 bases had no gene match. The CDR3 sequence: CAWSVIGGALNTQYF. The CDR3 DNA reads TGTGCCTGGAGTGTAATCGGGGGGGCGCTTAATACGCAGTATTTT.

The chain uses TRBV5-1 and TRBJ2-1, with 8 bases fitting TRBD2. The CDR3 has 15 residues. Germline V gene lookup returns CDR1 SGHRS and CDR2 YFSETQ. With 3 bases clipped from V and 6 bases from J, the junction kept 8 bases outside the gene matches. In DNA, the CDR3 is TGCGCCAGCAGCTCTATAGCGGGATTGGGCAATGAGCAGTTCTTC. Residues: CASSSIAGLGNEQFF.

Here the CDR3 DNA reads TGTGCCAGCTCACCACTTACCCCCTACGAGCAGTACTTC. Protein product: CASSPLTPYEQYF. This chain connects TRBV18 to TRBJ2-7, with no clear D. The V and J ends lost 1 base and 2 bases respectively, with 6 bases between them. Germline V lookup: CDR1 KGHSH, CDR2 LQKENI. The CDR3 totals 13 residues.

This chain joins TRBV4-1 and TRBJ2-1; TRBD2 matches at 11 bases. The germline gives CDR1 MGHRA, CDR2 YSYEKL. Losses at the gene ends were 4 bases for V and 4 bases for J; bases not matched to a gene: 3. This CDR3 comprises 15 residues. CDR3 residues: CASSPGTSGYNEQFF. The CDR3 DNA reads as TGCGCCAGCAGCCCCGGGACTAGCGGATACAATGAGCAGTTCTTC.

The rearrangement uses TRBV28 and TRBJ2-6; a weak D match, TRBD1 (6 bases). Germline CDR1 MDHEN, CDR2 SYDVKM. V lost 7 bases, J lost 0 bases, and 10 bases lay in between. The CDR3 has 15 amino acids. In nucleotides, the CDR3 is TGTGCCAGCATTCCAGGGGCCTCTGGGGCCAACGTCCTGACTTTC. This translates into CASIPGASGANVLTF.

In regard to this clone: This same CDR3 is encoded by further DNA sequences in the sample. The chain employs TRBV4-1 and TRBJ1-2; D perhaps matches TRBD1 (5 bases). The germline gives CDR1 MGHRA, CDR2 YSYEKL. The CDR3 extends over 15 amino acids. The V end lost 2 bases, the J end lost 0 bases, and 10 bases lay between the germline ends. The CDR3 sequence: CASSQPGRSNYGYTF. DNA for the CDR3: TGCGCCAGCAGCCAACCGGGACGCTCTAACTATGGCTACACCTTC.

The V and J genes are TRBV4-2 and TRBJ2-6; tentatively, D is TRBD1 (6 bases). Trimming shortened V by 2 bases and J by 2 bases, and 7 bases separated the two germline ends. The CDR3 covers 15 residues. Germline V gene data show CDR1 as LGHNA and CDR2 as YNFKEQ. The CDR3 coding sequence is TGTGCCAGCAGCCAATGGGGGCCTGGGGCCAACGTCCTGACTTTC. It codes for CASSQWGPGANVLTF.

The rearrangement uses TRBV5-4 and TRBJ2-7, with D perhaps TRBD1 or TRBD2 (6 bases each). This CDR3 has 16 residues. Trimming pared 4 bases from V and 7 bases from J, leaving 24 bases between. CDR1 SGHNT and CDR2 YYREEE come from the germline V gene (reference sequence). CDR3 in amino acids: CASSRGGGGTVGEQYF. The CDR3 DNA reads as TGTGCCAGCAGCCGAGGAGGGGGAGGTACAGTGGGGGAGCAGTACTTC.

The rearrangement links TRBV10-3 to TRBJ2-2; D is undetermined. Germline loops: CDR1 ENHRY, CDR2 SYGVKD. Deletions cut 11 bases from V and 0 bases from J, with 13 bases between. There are 14 residues in the CDR3. CDR3 region: CASTQVSNTGELFF. In DNA, the CDR3 is TGTGCCTCTACACAAGTTTCGAACACCGGGGAGCTGTTTTTT.

This clone is a singleton in its sample. The CDR3 DNA is TGTGCCAGCAGCTTAGGAGGGGTAGCGGAGACCCAGTACTTC. The encoded protein is CASSLGGVAETQYF. The genes are TRBV7-7 and TRBJ2-5; D could derive from TRBD1 or TRBD2 (5 bases each). Trimming took 1 base from V and 5 from J, leaving 11 bases between them. The CDR3 covers 14 residues. Germline V gives CDR1 SSHAT, CDR2 FNYEAQ (reference sequence).

This chain links TRBV6-6 with TRBJ2-7, with D unclear. The CDR3 spans 13 residues. Germline assignment: CDR1 MNHNY and CDR2 SVGAGI (reference sequence). V was cut by 8 bases and J by 2 bases, with 13 bases left in between. Written as DNA, the CDR3 is TGTGCCAGCGGAACCGGGTCACCCTACGAGCAGTACTTC. The encoded protein is CASGTGSPYEQYF.

The chain has TRBV29-1 and TRBJ1-4; a weak D match, TRBD1 (5 bases). V lost 5 bases and J lost 6, with 10 bases in between. There are 12 residues in the CDR3. Germline V gene sequence: CDR1 SQVTM, CDR2 ANQGSEA. CDR3 sequence: CSVSGGDEKLFF. The CDR3 coding sequence is TGCAGCGTTTCTGGGGGGGATGAAAAACTGTTTTTT.

CDR3 sequence: CASSEDVTYYNEQFF. CDR3 sequence (DNA): TGTGCCAGCAGTGAAGATGTTACCTATTACAATGAGCAGTTCTTC. This chain joins TRBV6-1 and TRBJ2-1, with D uncertain. Germline CDR1 reads MNHNS; CDR2 reads SASEGT. The CDR3 is 15 amino acids. V gave up 1 base and J gave up 4 bases, with 11 bases separating them.

To note about this clone: The sample carries other DNA sequences with the same CDR3. The rearrangement joins TRBV28 to TRBJ1-1, with unresolved D. Germline-derived CDR1 and CDR2 are MDHEN and SYDVKM. Trimming stripped 2 bases from V and 8 bases from J, with 6 bases between. The CDR3 runs 11 residues. The CDR3 DNA is TGTGCCAGCAGTTTACGGATGGAAGCTTTCTTT. It translates to CASSLRMEAFF.

V gene TRBV28 combines with J gene TRBJ1-1; a weak D match, TRBD1 (5 bases). This CDR3 is 10 amino acids long. Deletions cut 4 bases from V and 11 bases from J, with 8 bases between. Germline lookup yields CDR1 MDHEN and CDR2 SYDVKM. The CDR3 sequence: CASSSGRAFF. The CDR3 nucleotides read TGTGCCAGCAGTTCAGGGCGGGCTTTCTTT.

The chain has TRBV11-2 and TRBJ2-7; 7 positions agree with TRBD1. With V trimmed by 5 bases and J by 3 bases, 10 bases remained unmatched. Germline CDR1 reads SGHAT; CDR2 reads FQNNGV. This CDR3 is 15 amino acids long. For the CDR3, the DNA is TGTGCCAGCAGCCGCCCCGGGACAGTCAACTACGAGCAGTACTTC. This encodes CASSRPGTVNYEQYF.

In this sample, this clone turned up a few times. The chain recombines TRBV19 with TRBJ2-7, with 7 bases fitting TRBD1. Unmatched junction bases numbered 3, after V lost 4 bases and J lost 3 bases. Germline V lookup: CDR1 LNHDA, CDR2 SQIVND (reference sequence). This CDR3 is built from 13 residues. The CDR3 bases are TGTGCCAGTAGTAATCCAGGGGGCTACGAGCAGTACTTC. Its translation: CASSNPGGYEQYF. The variable domain in full, with the rest retrieved from reference TRBV19 and TRBJ2-7, is DGGITQSPKYLFRKEGQNVTLSCEQNLNHDAMYWYRQDPGQGLRLIYYSQIVNDFQKGDIAEGYSVSREKKESFPLTVTSAQKNPTAFYLCASSNPGGYEQYFGPGTRLTVT.